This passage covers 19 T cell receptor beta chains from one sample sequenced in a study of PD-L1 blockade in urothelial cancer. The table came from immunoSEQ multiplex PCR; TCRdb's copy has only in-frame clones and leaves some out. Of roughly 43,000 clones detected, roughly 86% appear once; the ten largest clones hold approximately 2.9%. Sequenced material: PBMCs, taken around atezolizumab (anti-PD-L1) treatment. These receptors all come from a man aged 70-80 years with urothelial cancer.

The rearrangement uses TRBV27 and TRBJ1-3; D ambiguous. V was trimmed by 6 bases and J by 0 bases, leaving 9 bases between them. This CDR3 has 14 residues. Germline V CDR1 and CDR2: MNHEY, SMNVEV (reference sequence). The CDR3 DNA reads TGTGCCAGCAGCAATAGTCTCTCTGGAAACACCATATATTTT. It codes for CASSNSLSGNTIYF.

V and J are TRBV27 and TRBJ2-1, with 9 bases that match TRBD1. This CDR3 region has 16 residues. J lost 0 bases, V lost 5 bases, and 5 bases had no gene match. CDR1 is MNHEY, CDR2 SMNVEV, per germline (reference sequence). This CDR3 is CASSAQTGGSYNEQFF. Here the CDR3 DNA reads TGTGCCAGCAGTGCCCAGACAGGGGGCTCCTACAATGAGCAGTTCTTC.

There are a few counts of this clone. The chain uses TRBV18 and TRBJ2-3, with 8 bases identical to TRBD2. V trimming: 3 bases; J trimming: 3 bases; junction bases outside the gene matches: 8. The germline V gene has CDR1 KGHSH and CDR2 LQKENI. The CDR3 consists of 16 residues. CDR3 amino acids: CASSPRTGGETDTQYF. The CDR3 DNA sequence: TGTGCCAGCTCACCCCGAACGGGAGGGGAGACAGATACGCAGTATTTT.

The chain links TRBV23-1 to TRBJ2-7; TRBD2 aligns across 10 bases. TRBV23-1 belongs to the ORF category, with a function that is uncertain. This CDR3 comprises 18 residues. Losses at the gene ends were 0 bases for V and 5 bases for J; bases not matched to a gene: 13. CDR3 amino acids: CASSQSFRRLAGGNEQYF. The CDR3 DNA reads TGCGCCAGCAGTCAATCATTCCGGAGGTTAGCGGGAGGCAACGAGCAGTACTTC.

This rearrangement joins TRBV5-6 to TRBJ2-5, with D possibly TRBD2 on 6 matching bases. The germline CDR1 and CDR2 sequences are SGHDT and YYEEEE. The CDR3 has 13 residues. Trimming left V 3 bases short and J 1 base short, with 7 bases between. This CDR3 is CASSSGLQETQYF. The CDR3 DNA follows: TGTGCCAGCAGCTCGGGACTCCAAGAGACCCAGTACTTC.

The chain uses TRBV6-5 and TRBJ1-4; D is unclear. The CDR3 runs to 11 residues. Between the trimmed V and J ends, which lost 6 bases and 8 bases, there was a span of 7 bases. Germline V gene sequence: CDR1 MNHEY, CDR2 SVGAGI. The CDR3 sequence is CASREQEKLFF. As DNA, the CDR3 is TGTGCCAGCAGGGAACAGGAAAAACTGTTTTTT.

The CDR3 protein is CASSETTGANVLTF. CDR3 sequence (DNA): TGTGCCAGCAGTGAGACAACTGGGGCCAACGTCCTGACTTTC. The chain couples TRBV6-4 to TRBJ2-6; D uncertain. The V end lost 3 bases, the J end lost 2 bases, and 5 bases lay between the germline ends. CDR1 MRHNA and CDR2 SNTAGT come from the germline V gene. This CDR3 region has 14 residues.

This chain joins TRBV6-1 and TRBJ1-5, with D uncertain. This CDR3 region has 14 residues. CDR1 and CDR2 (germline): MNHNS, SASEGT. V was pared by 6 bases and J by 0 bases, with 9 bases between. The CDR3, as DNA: TGTGCCAGCAGGAACAGCAATAGCAATCAGCCCCAGCATTTT. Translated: CASRNSNSNQPQHF.

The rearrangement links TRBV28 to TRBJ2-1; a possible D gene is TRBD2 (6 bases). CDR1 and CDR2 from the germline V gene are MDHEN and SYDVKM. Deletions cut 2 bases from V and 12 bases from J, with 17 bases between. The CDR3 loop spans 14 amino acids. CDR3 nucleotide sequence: TGTGCCAGCAGTTTACCCCTAGCGCCCGCTGGGCAGTTCTTC. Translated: CASSLPLAPAGQFF.

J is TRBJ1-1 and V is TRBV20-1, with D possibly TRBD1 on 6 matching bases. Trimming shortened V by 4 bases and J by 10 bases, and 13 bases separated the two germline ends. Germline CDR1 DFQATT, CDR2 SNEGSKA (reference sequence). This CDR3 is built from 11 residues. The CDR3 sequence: CSAKAGAAAFF. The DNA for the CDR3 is TGCAGTGCTAAGGCAGGGGCAGCAGCTTTCTTT.

CDR3 bases: TGTGCCAGCACATATAGCGGGAGACCGACCTACGAGCAGTACTTC. Translation: CASTYSGRPTYEQYF. The chain is built from TRBV28 and TRBJ2-7, with TRBD2 matching 9 bases. Per the germline V gene, CDR1 is MDHEN and CDR2 is SYDVKM. Trimming removed 7 bases from V and 2 bases from J; junction bases left unmatched: 9. CDR3 length equals 15 residues.

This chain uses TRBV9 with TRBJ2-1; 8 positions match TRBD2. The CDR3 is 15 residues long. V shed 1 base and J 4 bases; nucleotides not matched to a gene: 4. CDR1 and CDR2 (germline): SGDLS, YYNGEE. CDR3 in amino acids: CASSVKGLGYNEQFF. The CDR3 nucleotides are TGTGCCAGCAGCGTAAAGGGACTAGGTTACAATGAGCAGTTCTTC.

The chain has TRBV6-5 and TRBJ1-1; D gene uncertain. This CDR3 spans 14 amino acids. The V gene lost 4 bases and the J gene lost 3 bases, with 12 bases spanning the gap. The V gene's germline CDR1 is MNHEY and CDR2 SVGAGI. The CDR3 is CASSSGYGDTEAFF. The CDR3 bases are TGTGCCAGCAGTTCGGGATACGGAGACACTGAAGCTTTCTTT.

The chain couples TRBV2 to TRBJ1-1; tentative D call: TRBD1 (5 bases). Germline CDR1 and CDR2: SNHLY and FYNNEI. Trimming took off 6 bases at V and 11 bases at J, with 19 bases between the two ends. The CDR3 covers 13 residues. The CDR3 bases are TGTGCCAGCAGGGGGGGAGGGGATACTGGGGCTTTCTTT. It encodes CASRGGGDTGAFF.

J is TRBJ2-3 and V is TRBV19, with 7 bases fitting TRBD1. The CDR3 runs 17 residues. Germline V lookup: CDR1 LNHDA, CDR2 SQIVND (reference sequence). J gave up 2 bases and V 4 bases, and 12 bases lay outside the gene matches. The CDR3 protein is CASSRTLGTDYTDTQYF. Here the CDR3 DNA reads TGTGCCAGTAGTAGAACGCTGGGGACAGACTACACAGATACGCAGTATTTT. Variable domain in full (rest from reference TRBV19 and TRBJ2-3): DGGITQSPKYLFRKEGQNVTLSCEQNLNHDAMYWYRQDPGQGLRLIYYSQIVNDFQKGDIAEGYSVSREKKESFPLTVTSAQKNPTAFYLCASSRTLGTDYTDTQYFGPGTRLTVL.

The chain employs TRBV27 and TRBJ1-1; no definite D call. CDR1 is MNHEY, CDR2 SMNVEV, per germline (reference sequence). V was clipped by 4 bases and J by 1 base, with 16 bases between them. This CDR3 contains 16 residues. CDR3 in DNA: TGTGCCAGCAGTTCTATGACATGGGCCGGGAACACTGAAGCTTTCTTT. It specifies CASSSMTWAGNTEAFF.

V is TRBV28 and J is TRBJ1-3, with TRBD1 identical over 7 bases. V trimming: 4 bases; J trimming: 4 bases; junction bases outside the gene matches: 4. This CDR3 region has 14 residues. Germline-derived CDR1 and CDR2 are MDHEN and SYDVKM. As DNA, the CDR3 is TGTGCCAGCAGTTCAGGGGGGACGGGAAACACCATATATTTT. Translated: CASSSGGTGNTIYF.

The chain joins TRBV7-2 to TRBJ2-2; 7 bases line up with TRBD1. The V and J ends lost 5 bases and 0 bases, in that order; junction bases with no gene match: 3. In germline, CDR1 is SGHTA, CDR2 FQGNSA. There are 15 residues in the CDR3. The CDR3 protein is CASSKGTANTGELFF. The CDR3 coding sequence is TGTGCCAGCAGCAAAGGGACAGCGAACACCGGGGAGCTGTTTTTT.

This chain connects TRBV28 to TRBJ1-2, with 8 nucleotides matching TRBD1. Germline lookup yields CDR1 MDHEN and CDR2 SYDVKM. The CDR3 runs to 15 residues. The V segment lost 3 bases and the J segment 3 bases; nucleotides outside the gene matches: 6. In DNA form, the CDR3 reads TGTGCCAGCAGTTTGACAGGGGATATGGACTATGGCTACACCTTC. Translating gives CASSLTGDMDYGYTF.